The rows below give T cell receptor beta chains drawn from one sample of a study of identical twins. MiXCR, applied by TCRdb to the 5' RACE reads, yields one record per CDR3 protein. The sample contains 700,000 to 950,000 distinct CDR3 sequences, over 9% of which appear only once. This same sample was also part of a study on yellow fever vaccine responses in identical twins.

Sequencing was carried out using PBMCs. Every receptor here comes from a woman between 18 and 29 years old in good health. Both conserved end residues are part of each CDR3. D genes are given only for firm matches. Rows may omit the clone size; those that give it use once, few, many or a size class.

d_call j_call v_call clone_size cdr3_nt cdr3_aa
. TRBJ2-1 TRBV20-1 few TGCAGTGCTTCCAATAACCAGGGGCCAGTCTACAATGAGCAGTTCTTC CSASNNQGPVYNEQFF
TRBD1 TRBJ2-7 TRBV6-1 few TGTGCCAGCAGTAGACAGTCCGGGACAGGAATATACGAGCAGTACTTC CASSRQSGTGIYEQYF
TRBD2 TRBJ2-1 TRBV6-5 . TGTGCCAGCAGTTACCGCATGGGGGGGGGCTACAATGAGCAGTTCTTC CASSYRMGGGYNEQFF
TRBD1 TRBJ2-3 TRBV7-9 . TGTGCCAGCAGCGAACTCCAGGGGGTCACAGATACGCAGTATTTT CASSELQGVTDTQYF
. TRBJ2-6 TRBV5-1 many TGCGCCAGCAGCTACTCGACAAGTAGCTCTGGGGCCAACGTCCTGACTTTC CASSYSTSSSGANVLTF
. TRBJ2-1 TRBV20-1 few TGCAGTGCTAGGTTCCGTCTGACCTCCTACAATGAGCAGTTCTTC CSARFRLTSYNEQFF
. TRBJ2-7 TRBV10-3 few TGTGCCATCAGGAGTGGGGACGGACCCTACGAGCAGTACTTC CAIRSGDGPYEQYF
TRBD2 TRBJ2-1 TRBV2 few TGTGCCAGCAGTGAACCTACAAGCGGGAGAGATACCTCCTACAATGAGCAGTTCTTC CASSEPTSGRDTSYNEQFF
. TRBJ1-1 TRBV7-9 few TGTGCCAGCAGCCAGGTGGAGGTTTGGGACACTGAAGCTTTCTTT CASSQVEVWDTEAFF
. TRBJ2-6 TRBV20-1 . TGCAGTGCTAGAGGAGTGGGCGCCGAGGGGGGAGCTAATGGGGCCAACGTCCTGACTTTC CSARGVGAEGGANGANVLTF
TRBD1 TRBJ2-5 TRBV11-2 . TGTGCCAGCAGCGTCCCGGGACAGGGAGGGAAGACCCAGTACTTC CASSVPGQGGKTQYF
TRBD2 TRBJ2-1 TRBV15 few TGTGCCACCAGCTCCGGACTAGCGGGCTCCTACAATGAGCAGTTCTTC CATSSGLAGSYNEQFF
. TRBJ1-4 TRBV16 few TGTGCCAGCAGCCCTACGGTTCTTATGCGAAAACTGTTTTTT CASSPTVLMRKLFF
. TRBJ2-3 TRBV29-1 few TGCAGCGGCCAAGAAGATACGCAGTATTTT CSGQEDTQYF
. TRBJ1-2 TRBV20-1 . TGCAGTGCTAGACGGACTGAGTATGGCTACACCTTC CSARRTEYGYTF
TRBD2 TRBJ2-5 TRBV7-9 . TGTGCCAGCATCAAAGCGGGGGCGCGTGAGACCCAGTACTTC CASIKAGARETQYF
. TRBJ2-1 TRBV6-1 few TGTGCCAGCAGTCGCAATAGCGGATCCTACAATGAGCAGTTCTTC CASSRNSGSYNEQFF
TRBD1 TRBJ2-1 TRBV24-1 many TGTGCCACCAGTGACCCGGGACAGGGGGCCTACAATGAGCAGTTCTTC CATSDPGQGAYNEQFF
. TRBJ2-7 TRBV20-1 few TGCAGTGCTAGAGTGGGTCAAGCACCCTACGAGCAGTACTTC CSARVGQAPYEQYF
TRBD2 TRBJ2-5 TRBV11-2 . TGTGCCAGCAGCTTAGGGAGCGGGGGGGTCCAAGAGACCCAGTACTTC CASSLGSGGVQETQYF
. TRBJ2-1 TRBV28 . TGTGCCAGCACCCCCGGGGGACCACGCAATGAGCAGTTCTTC CASTPGGPRNEQFF
. TRBJ2-2 TRBV6-5 . TGTGCCAGCAGTTACTCGCGTATGGGGACCTCGAACACCGGGGAGCTGTTTTTT CASSYSRMGTSNTGELFF
. TRBJ1-3 TRBV20-1 . TGCAGTGCTAGGGGACCGGCCTCTGGAAACACCATATATTTT CSARGPASGNTIYF
. TRBJ2-1 TRBV27 few TGTGCCAGCATGAGGGCGTCTAGCTCCTACAATGAGCAGTTCTTC CASMRASSSYNEQFF
. TRBJ2-5 TRBV11-2 few TGTGCCAGCAGCTTCGGGACGGTGTACCAAGAGACCCAGTACTTC CASSFGTVYQETQYF
. TRBJ2-5 TRBV3-1 . TGTGCCAGCAGCCATTCTCGGGAGTCCCCAGAGACCCAGTACTTC CASSHSRESPETQYF
. TRBJ2-5 TRBV5-1 few TGCGCCAGCAATACCGACGGGTTGAGGGCCGGGACCCAGTACTTC CASNTDGLRAGTQYF
TRBD1 TRBJ2-1 TRBV7-3 . TGTGCCAGCAGCTTAACTGGTCGGGACAGCTACAATGAGCAGTTCTTC CASSLTGRDSYNEQFF
TRBD1 TRBJ1-2 TRBV12-3/TRBV12-4 . TGTGCCAGCAGTTTGGGGGCAGGACAGGGCGTTTGGGGCTACACCTTC CASSLGAGQGVWGYTF
. TRBJ2-5 TRBV7-6 . TGTGCCAGCAGCTTAAATGAAGGGTCCCAAGAGACCCAGTACTTC CASSLNEGSQETQYF
. TRBJ2-3 TRBV4-1 few TGCGCCAGCAGCCAAGTTTGGGGCCCAGATACGCAGTATTTT CASSQVWGPDTQYF
. TRBJ2-3 TRBV5-6 few TGTGCCAGCAGCTCTTTCGACAGGCCAGATACGCAGTATTTT CASSSFDRPDTQYF
. TRBJ2-7 TRBV28 once TGTGCCAGCAGGTTTCTGGGAACCCGATACTACGAGCAGTACTTC CASRFLGTRYYEQYF
. TRBJ2-1 TRBV20-1 few TGCAGTGCTAGAGGGACTAACTACAATGAGCAGTTCTTC CSARGTNYNEQFF
TRBD2 TRBJ2-1 TRBV5-1 . TGCGCCAGCAGTATTTTTAGCGGGAGTGGCGAGCAGTTCTTC CASSIFSGSGEQFF
. TRBJ2-5 TRBV7-2 few TGTGCCAGCAGCTTCCGAGGGAGGGAGACCCAGTACTTC CASSFRGRETQYF
. TRBJ2-4 TRBV12-3/TRBV12-4 . TGTGCCAGCAGTTTGACTTGGGTGGCCAAAAACATTCAGTACTTC CASSLTWVAKNIQYF
TRBD1 TRBJ2-6 TRBV25-1 . TGTGCCAGCAGGAAGAGTGGACAGGCCAACTCTGGGGCCAACGTCCTGACTTTC CASRKSGQANSGANVLTF
TRBD1 TRBJ2-1 TRBV7-8 medium-sized TGTGCCAGCAGCCTCCTGGGACAGGGGGTCGACAATGAGCAGTTCTTC CASSLLGQGVDNEQFF
. TRBJ1-6 TRBV11-2 few TGTGCCAGCAGCCCGGGACTCATCTATAATTCACCCCTCCACTTT CASSPGLIYNSPLHF
TRBD2 TRBJ2-3 TRBV24-1 . TGTGCCACCGGAGTGAGCGGGGCTCCGGGGCGCACAGATACGCAGTATTTT CATGVSGAPGRTDTQYF
. TRBJ2-3 TRBV29-1 . TGCAGCGTTGAAGATCATGCCAGACCTAGCACAGATACGCAGTATTTT CSVEDHARPSTDTQYF
. TRBJ2-1 TRBV28 . TGTGCCAGCAGTTCCCTAGTGGGTGGGAACAATGAGCAGTTCTTC CASSSLVGGNNEQFF
TRBD2 TRBJ2-7 TRBV3-1 few TGTGCCAGCAGCCTCCTCCGGACTAGCGGGAGGGCCGAGCAGTACTTC CASSLLRTSGRAEQYF
. TRBJ2-1 TRBV10-3 many TGTGCCCTACGTCCGGCGATTGGGGATGAGCAGTTCTTC CALRPAIGDEQFF
. TRBJ1-6 TRBV28 many TGTGCCAGCAGTCCCACCTATAATTCACCCCTCCACTTT CASSPTYNSPLHF
TRBD1 TRBJ1-1 TRBV18 . TGTGCCAGCTCACCAATAAGAGGACAGGGATCGCACACTGAAGCTTTCTTT CASSPIRGQGSHTEAFF
. TRBJ1-6 TRBV3-1 few TGTGCCAGCAGCCAACAATTTGGGACAAACTATAATTCACCCCTCCACTTT CASSQQFGTNYNSPLHF
. TRBJ2-3 TRBV12-3/TRBV12-4 few TGTGCCAGCAGTTTCAAGGGTTCGACAGCTAGCACAGATACGCAGTATTTT CASSFKGSTASTDTQYF
TRBD2 TRBJ2-3 TRBV28 . TGTGCCAGCAGCCAGCCGGGACTAGCGGGAGTCTCCGCGCAGTATTTT CASSQPGLAGVSAQYF
. TRBJ2-6 TRBV11-2 . TGTGCCAGCAGCCCGGCCTATGACGTGGGGCTTCTTAACTCTGGGGCCAACGTCCTGACTTTC CASSPAYDVGLLNSGANVLTF
. TRBJ2-2 TRBV3-1 . TGTGCCAGCAGCCAAGGGCCCGGGGCCCGCGGGGAGCTGTTTTTT CASSQGPGARGELFF
. TRBJ2-1 TRBV7-6 few TGTGCCAGCAGCTTAGTGTCAGTCGCTGAGCAGTTCTTC CASSLVSVAEQFF
. TRBJ1-1 TRBV2 . TGTGCCAGCAATCCAATGGGTACCACTGAAGCTTTCTTT CASNPMGTTEAFF
TRBD1 TRBJ2-7 TRBV2 few TGTGCCAGCAGCCCGGGACAGGCCGTCTGGTACGAGCAGTACTTC CASSPGQAVWYEQYF
. TRBJ1-5 TRBV3-1 few TGTGCCAGCAGCCACCCCGATATATATCAGAGCAATCAGCCCCAGCATTTT CASSHPDIYQSNQPQHF
TRBD1 TRBJ2-3 TRBV11-2 few TGTGCCAGCAGCACCGAGACAGGGTCCTGGACAGATACGCAGTATTTT CASSTETGSWTDTQYF